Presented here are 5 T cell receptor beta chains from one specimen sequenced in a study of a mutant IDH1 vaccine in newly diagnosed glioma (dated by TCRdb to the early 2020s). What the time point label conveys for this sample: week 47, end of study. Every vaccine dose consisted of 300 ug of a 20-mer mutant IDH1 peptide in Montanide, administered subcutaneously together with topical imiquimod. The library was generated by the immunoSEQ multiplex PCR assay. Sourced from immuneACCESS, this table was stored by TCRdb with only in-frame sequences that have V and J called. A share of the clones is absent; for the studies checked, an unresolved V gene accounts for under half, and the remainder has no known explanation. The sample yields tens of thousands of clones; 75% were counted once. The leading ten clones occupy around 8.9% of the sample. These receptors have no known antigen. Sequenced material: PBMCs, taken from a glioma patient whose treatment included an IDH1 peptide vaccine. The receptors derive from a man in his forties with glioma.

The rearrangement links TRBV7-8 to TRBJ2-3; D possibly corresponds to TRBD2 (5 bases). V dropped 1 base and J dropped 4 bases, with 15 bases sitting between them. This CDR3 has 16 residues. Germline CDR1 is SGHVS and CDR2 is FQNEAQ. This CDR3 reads CASSLVETPEADTQYF. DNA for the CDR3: TGTGCCAGCAGCTTAGTAGAGACTCCGGAGGCAGATACGCAGTATTTT.

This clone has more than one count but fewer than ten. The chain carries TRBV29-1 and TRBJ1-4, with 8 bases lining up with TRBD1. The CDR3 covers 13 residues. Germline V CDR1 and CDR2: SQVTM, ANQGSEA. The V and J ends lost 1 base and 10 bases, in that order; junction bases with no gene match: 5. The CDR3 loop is CSVEGTGRGKLFF. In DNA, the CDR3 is TGCAGCGTTGAAGGGACAGGGAGAGGAAAACTGTTTTTT.

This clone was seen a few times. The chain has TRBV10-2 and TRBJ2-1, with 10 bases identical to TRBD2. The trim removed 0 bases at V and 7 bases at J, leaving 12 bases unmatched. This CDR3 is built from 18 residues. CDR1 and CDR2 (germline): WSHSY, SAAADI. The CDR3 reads CASSESQLGLAGENEQFF. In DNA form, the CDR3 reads TGCGCCAGCAGTGAGTCGCAGCTGGGCCTAGCGGGAGAGAATGAGCAGTTCTTC.

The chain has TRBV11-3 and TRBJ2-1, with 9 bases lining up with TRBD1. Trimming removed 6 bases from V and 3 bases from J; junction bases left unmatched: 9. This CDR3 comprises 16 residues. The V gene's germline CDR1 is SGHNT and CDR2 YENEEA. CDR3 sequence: CASSPPGTGFYNEQFF. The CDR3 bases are TGTGCCAGCAGTCCCCCGGGGACAGGGTTCTACAATGAGCAGTTCTTC.

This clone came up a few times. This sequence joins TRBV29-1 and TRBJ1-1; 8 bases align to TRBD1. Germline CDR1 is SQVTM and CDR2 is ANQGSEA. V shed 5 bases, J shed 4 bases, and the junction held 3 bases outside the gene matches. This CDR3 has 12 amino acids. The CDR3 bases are TGCAGCGTTCAGGGGGCGCGCACTGAAGCTTTCTTT. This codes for CSVQGARTEAFF.